The 27 T cell receptor beta chains in this list originate from one sample, sequenced in a study of OX40 agonist ivuxolimab in advanced cancers. Measured with immunoSEQ multiplex PCR; TCRdb has only the in-frame clones, and not every one. The repertoire holds 37,000 or so clones, with roughly 80% as singletons. The sequencing used CD4+ or CD8+ T cells sorted from blood, collected in a trial of the OX40 agonist ivuxolimab. These receptors were taken from an adult with an advanced solid tumor such as melanoma, head and neck, liver or kidney cancer.

This rearrangement joins TRBV4-1 to TRBJ1-2, with D tentatively TRBD1 (6 bases). There are 12 residues in the CDR3. Trimming took 6 bases from V and 4 from J, leaving 9 bases between them. Germline values: CDR1 MGHRA, CDR2 YSYEKL. The CDR3 DNA reads as TGCGCCAGCAGACAGGACAGCTATGGCTACACCTTC. It is translated as CASRQDSYGYTF.

The chain employs TRBV6-1 and TRBJ2-3; D tentatively fits TRBD1 or TRBD2 (6 bases each). Germline assignment: CDR1 MNHNS and CDR2 SASEGT. Trimming took 4 bases from V and 5 from J, leaving 10 bases between them. This CDR3 region has 13 residues. The CDR3 DNA follows: TGTGCCAGCAGTGTAGGAGGGGGAGATACGCAGTATTTT. It encodes CASSVGGGDTQYF.

This chain uses TRBV6-1 with TRBJ1-1, with D perhaps TRBD1 (5 bases). The V gene lost 0 bases and the J gene lost 8 bases, with 13 bases spanning the gap. The CDR3 is 14 residues long. CDR1 is MNHNS, CDR2 SASEGT, per germline. The CDR3 here is CASSEAWLNREAFF. DNA of the CDR3: TGTGCCAGCAGTGAAGCCTGGCTTAACAGGGAAGCTTTCTTT.

The chain links TRBV5-4 to TRBJ2-2, with D uncertain. The germline V gene encodes CDR1 SGHNT and CDR2 YYREEE (reference sequence). The germline V and J ends were trimmed by 1 base and 2 bases, with 9 bases remaining between them. This CDR3 is built from 15 residues. Here the CDR3 reads CASSLRPDNTGELFF. In DNA, the CDR3 is TGTGCCAGCAGCTTGCGGCCAGATAACACCGGGGAGCTGTTTTTT.

In this sample, this clone turned up a few times. The chain is built from TRBV2 and TRBJ1-1; D unresolved. Germline CDR1 SNHLY, CDR2 FYNNEI. Trimming took 7 bases from V and 6 from J, leaving 15 bases between them. The CDR3 runs to 13 residues. The CDR3 bases are TGTGCCAGCAATCAAGGCGGAGTGGCTGAAGCTTTCTTT. It yields the protein CASNQGGVAEAFF.

The chain employs TRBV7-9 and TRBJ2-3; possibly TRBD1 or TRBD2 for D (5 bases each). CDR3 length: 13 residues. Germline lookup yields CDR1 SEHNR and CDR2 FQNEAQ (reference sequence). Deletions cut 1 base from V and 6 bases from J, with 8 bases between. CDR3 coding DNA: TGTGCCAGCAGCTTAGTGGGGGTGGATACGCAGTATTTT. Translated: CASSLVGVDTQYF. Together with reference TRBV7-9 and TRBJ2-3, the CDR3 gives the full variable domain: DTGVSQNPRHKITKRGQNVTFRCDPISEHNRLYWYRQTLGQGPEFLTYFQNEAQLEKSRLLSDRFSAERPKGSFSTLEIQRTEQGDSAMYLCASSLVGVDTQYFGPGTRLTVL.

V is TRBV9 and J is TRBJ2-3; TRBD2 agrees at 10 bases. CDR3 size: 17 residues. Germline CDR1 reads SGDLS; CDR2 reads YYNGEE. With 0 bases clipped from V and 3 bases from J, the junction kept 7 bases outside the gene matches. CDR3 sequence (DNA): TGTGCCAGCAGCGTAGTTCCTAGCGGGAGTGGTACAGATACGCAGTATTTT. It is translated as CASSVVPSGSGTDTQYF.

In the case of this clone: The junction departs from the called germline gene at one end, perhaps through a read error. V is TRBV20-1 and J is TRBJ2-7, with D perhaps assigned TRBD1 or TRBD2 (5 bases each). The CDR3 consists of 11 residues. Germline V gives CDR1 DFQATT, CDR2 SNEGSKA (reference sequence). The CDR3 DNA is TGCAGTGCTAGACAGGACGGGACCCCAATTTTC. Its translation is CSARQDGTPIF.

The DNA for the CDR3 is TGTGCCAGCAGCTCCTTGGGAATCAGCACAGATACGCAGTATTTT. Its protein is CASSSLGISTDTQYF. The genes are TRBV7-2 and TRBJ2-3; D is unresolved. The V gene lost 4 bases and the J gene lost 0 bases, with 11 bases spanning the gap. Looked up from germline, CDR1 is SGHTA and CDR2 is FQGNSA. CDR3 length: 15 amino acids.

V and J are TRBV28 and TRBJ1-1; TRBD1 might be the D (5 bases). V was shortened by 6 bases and J by 0 bases, with 11 bases between the two germline ends. The CDR3 is 14 amino acids. Germline V gene sequence: CDR1 MDHEN, CDR2 SYDVKM. The CDR3 bases are TGTGCCAGCAGATCTCCAGGGATGAACACTGAAGCTTTCTTT. Translation: CASRSPGMNTEAFF.

The chain is built from TRBV2 and TRBJ2-7, with no clear D. CDR3 size: 12 residues. From germline, CDR1 is SNHLY and CDR2 FYNNEI. V was shortened by 5 bases and J by 2 bases, with 7 bases between the two germline ends. The CDR3 sequence: CASSRTPYEQYF. The CDR3 DNA reads TGTGCCAGCAGTCGCACACCCTACGAGCAGTACTTC. The entire variable domain, with the rest obtained from reference TRBV2 and TRBJ2-7, is as follows: EPEVTQTPSHQVTQMGQEVILRCVPISNHLYFYWYRQILGQKVEFLVSFYNNEISEKSEIFDDQFSVERPDGSNFTLKIRSTKLEDSAMYFCASSRTPYEQYFGPGTRLTVT.

This rearrangement joins TRBV5-4 to TRBJ2-7, with 15 bases fitting TRBD2. The V segment lost 3 bases and the J segment 6 bases; nucleotides outside the gene matches: 4. The CDR3 has 15 residues. Germline V gene lookup returns CDR1 SGHNT and CDR2 YYREEE (reference sequence). Here the CDR3 DNA reads TGTGCCAGCAGCTCCCGGACTAGCGGGAGGGCCGAGCAGTACTTC. Its protein is CASSSRTSGRAEQYF.

J is TRBJ1-2 and V is TRBV6-1, with D unclear. V lost 0 bases to trimming and J lost 5 bases, with 13 bases between them. In germline, CDR1 is MNHNS, CDR2 SASEGT. The CDR3 has 15 residues. In DNA, the CDR3 is TGTGCCAGCAGTGAAGCGACTGCCGAGATGTATGGCTACACCTTC. It is translated as CASSEATAEMYGYTF.

This chain uses TRBV7-9 with TRBJ2-2; no clear D. The CDR3 sequence is 13 residues long. Trimming removed 1 base at V and 4 bases at J, with 4 bases between. CDR1 is SEHNR, CDR2 FQNEAQ, per germline (reference sequence). The CDR3, as DNA: TGTGCCAGCAGCTTAGGGAGCACCGGGGAGCTGTTTTTT. As protein: CASSLGSTGELFF.

The chain links TRBV11-2 to TRBJ2-5; TRBD2 aligns across 10 bases. Germline-derived CDR1 and CDR2 are SGHAT and FQNNGV. The CDR3 totals 19 residues. J lost 0 bases, V lost 2 bases, and 12 bases had no gene match. The CDR3 spells CASSLRPSGGVQNQETQYF. The CDR3 coding sequence is TGTGCCAGCAGCTTAAGACCCAGCGGGGGGGTCCAGAACCAAGAGACCCAGTACTTC.

This clone was detected once. Here the CDR3 reads CASSVDSREQPQHF. The CDR3, as DNA: TGCGCCAGCAGTGTCGATTCTAGAGAGCAGCCCCAGCATTTT. The V and J genes are TRBV10-1 and TRBJ1-5, with D unclear. Per the germline V gene, CDR1 is WNHNN and CDR2 is SYGVQD (reference sequence). Between the trimmed V and J ends, which lost 4 bases and 7 bases, there was a span of 14 bases. This CDR3 is 14 amino acids long.

The rearrangement links TRBV5-1 to TRBJ2-1, with 9 bases matching TRBD2. In germline, CDR1 is SGHRS, CDR2 YFSETQ. The CDR3 is made up of 15 amino acids. The J segment lost 2 bases and the V segment lost 1 base, leaving 1 base of the junction unmatched. In DNA, the CDR3 is TGCGCCAGCAGCTTGTCTAGCGGGGCCTACAATGAGCAGTTCTTC. The encoded protein is CASSLSSGAYNEQFF.

This chain links TRBV9 with TRBJ1-6, with TRBD1 identical over 9 bases. Germline CDR1 and CDR2: SGDLS and YYNGEE. The CDR3 sequence is 17 residues long. J lost 6 bases, V lost 3 bases, and 10 bases had no gene match. The CDR3 is CASSAKQGAYGNSPLHF. The CDR3 DNA reads TGTGCCAGCAGCGCCAAACAGGGGGCCTATGGTAATTCACCCCTCCACTTT.

V and J are TRBV9 and TRBJ2-3; no clear D. Trimming took 4 bases from V and 6 from J, leaving 9 bases between them. Per the germline V gene, CDR1 is SGDLS and CDR2 is YYNGEE. The CDR3 is 12 residues long. In nucleotides, the CDR3 is TGTGCCAGCAGCCCCCTGTGGGATACGCAGTATTTT. Amino acid sequence: CASSPLWDTQYF.

The V and J genes are TRBV14 and TRBJ2-5; the D gene is possibly TRBD1 (5 bases). The CDR3 is 16 residues long. The V gene's germline CDR1 is SGHDN and CDR2 FVKESK. V lost 1 base to trimming and J lost 5 bases, with 17 bases between them. CDR3 DNA: TGTGCCAGCAGCCAAGGGGCGTTTCGATGGGGCGAGACCCAGTACTTC. This sequence encodes CASSQGAFRWGETQYF.

In its sample, this clone was seen a few times. V is TRBV5-1 and J is TRBJ2-5; TRBD2 matches at 7 bases. V was clipped by 1 base and J by 1 base; unmatched bases: 7. The germline V gene has CDR1 SGHRS and CDR2 YFSETQ. CDR3 length equals 16 residues. CDR3 nucleotides: TGCGCCAGCAGCTTGAGCGGGGCCGCAACCCAAGAGACCCAGTACTTC. The encoded protein is CASSLSGAATQETQYF.

The rearrangement uses TRBV6-6 and TRBJ2-2; D gene unclear. Per the germline V gene, CDR1 is MNHNY and CDR2 is SVGAGI (reference sequence). Trimming shortened V by 6 bases and J by 6 bases, and 11 bases separated the two germline ends. This CDR3 spans 13 amino acids. The DNA for the CDR3 is TGTGCCAGCAGAAAAATTCTAGCCGGGGAGCTGTTTTTT. Amino acids: CASRKILAGELFF.

This clone was seen just once. CDR3 in DNA: TGTGCCAGTAGTCCCTCCGGGACTAGCGGGAATGACGGGGAGCTGTTTTTT. This codes for CASSPSGTSGNDGELFF. The rearrangement links TRBV19 to TRBJ2-2; the match to TRBD2 covers 13 bases. V lost 5 bases, J lost 7 bases, and 10 bases stayed unmatched. Germline values: CDR1 LNHDA, CDR2 SQIVND (reference sequence). The length of the CDR3 is 17 residues.

This chain connects TRBV2 to TRBJ2-7; 7 bases fit TRBD1. V shed 6 bases, J shed 4 bases, and the junction held 9 bases outside the gene matches. The CDR3 covers 14 residues. Germline CDR1 SNHLY, CDR2 FYNNEI. The CDR3 here is CASRSQGVGYEQYF. The DNA for the CDR3 is TGTGCCAGCAGGAGCCAGGGGGTAGGATACGAGCAGTACTTC.

This clone was seen a single time. This sequence joins TRBV6-1 and TRBJ1-5; D uncertain. Germline CDR1 is MNHNS and CDR2 is SASEGT. Deletions cut 4 bases from V and 8 bases from J, with 12 bases between. The CDR3 runs 13 residues. CDR3 bases: TGTGCCAGCAGTGCGCCCTTGTTCAAGCCCCAGCATTTT. Translation gives CASSAPLFKPQHF.

CDR3: CASSQAPGLAYNEQFF. The CDR3 bases are TGTGCCAGCAGCCAAGCACCGGGACTAGCCTACAATGAGCAGTTCTTC. The chain recombines TRBV14 with TRBJ2-1; 8 nucleotides agree with TRBD2. The ends lost 1 base at V and 2 bases at J; junction bases unmatched: 4. The CDR3 runs to 16 residues. The V gene's germline CDR1 is SGHDN and CDR2 FVKESK.

The V call is TRBV9, the J call TRBJ1-1; a weak D match, TRBD1 (6 bases). This CDR3 is built from 17 residues. V dropped 4 bases and J dropped 0 bases, with 19 bases sitting between them. Germline V lookup: CDR1 SGDLS, CDR2 YYNGEE. The CDR3 nucleotides are TGTGCCAGCAGCCCGTTGGGGGGCGGTTTTATGAACACTGAAGCTTTCTTT. It yields the protein CASSPLGGGFMNTEAFF.